This T cell receptor beta chain was identified during a study of chemoradiotherapy in HPV16-positive cancers. Study-level information: Functional T-cell assays on a couple of HPV16-positive patients' cells defined candidate HPV-specific clones and common TCR motifs.

Repeated repertoire sampling spanned the course of chemoradiotherapy. The method was immunoSEQ multiplex PCR; TCRdb's version includes in-frame clones alone and lacks a portion of them. The data hold about 11,000 clones, with 76% observed a single time. Findings and limits, study-wide: Better recurrence-free survival went with HPV-responsive T-cell expansion in HPV16-positive patients.

Comments on this clone: No antigen is known for it.

This TCR was sampled from a human donor with HPV-associated anogenital cancer. Sampling was conducted from a patient who underwent chemoradiotherapy.

Here the CDR3 DNA reads TGTGCCAGCAGTTACTCTTCAGAGAAAAATTCACCCCTCCACTTT. This gives the protein CASSYSSEKNSPLHF. The rearrangement uses TRBV6-6 and TRBJ1-6; D call uncertain. This CDR3 spans 15 amino acids. V was trimmed by 0 bases and J by 7 bases, leaving 10 bases between them. CDR1 is MNHNY, CDR2 SVGAGI, per germline (reference sequence).